This is a list of T cell receptor beta chains from one sample in a study of blood T cell repertoires in COVID-19. Assay used: immunoSEQ multiplex PCR; TCRdb lists only in-frame clones, some missing. The profile shows around 96,000 clones, 90% to 95% of them singletons. The sequencing sample was made of peripheral blood. These receptors all come from a human donor with active COVID-19. The donor label of this sample is uncertain. The CDR3 runs from the conserved cysteine through the conserved F or W. D genes are given only for firm matches. Only some rows state a clone size, as once, few, many or a class for expanded clones.

TRBV7-2	NA	TRBJ2-2	TRBD1	CASRRDRADTGELFF	TGTGCCAGCAGACGAGACAGGGCGGACACCGGGGAGCTGTTTTTT
TRBV5-6	NA	TRBJ2-3	TRBD2	CASSLVGRGGTDTQYF	TGTGCCAGCAGCTTGGTCGGGAGGGGGGGCACAGATACGCAGTATTTT
TRBV25-1	NA	TRBJ2-1	TRBD2	CASSEGVTGGYNEQFF	TGTGCCAGCAGTGAAGGGGTAACGGGAGGGTACAATGAGCAGTTCTTC
TRBV19	NA	TRBJ2-1	NA	CASSTQLLGGNEQFF	TGTGCCAGTAGTACACAGCTTCTTGGGGGGAATGAGCAGTTCTTC
TRBV4-1	NA	TRBJ1-3	NA	CASSQVVTSYSGNTIYF	TGCGCCAGCAGCCAAGTCGTCACCTCCTACTCTGGAAACACCATATATTTT
TRBV5-4	once	TRBJ2-3	TRBD2	CASSSQSGGTSGYTDTQYF	TGTGCCAGCAGCTCGCAAAGTGGGGGAACTAGCGGGTACACAGATACGCAGTATTTT
TRBV6-6	NA	TRBJ1-2	NA	CAAAPNLDGYTF	TGTGCCGCGGCCCCGAATCTCGACGGCTACACCTTC
TRBV28	NA	TRBJ2-7	TRBD1	CASSFLPGQGTPTAYEQYF	TGTGCCAGCAGTTTCCTTCCGGGACAGGGGACTCCGACTGCCTACGAGCAGTACTTC
TRBV5-1	NA	TRBJ1-2	NA	CASSLGQPPYGYGYTF	TGCGCCAGCAGCTTGGGACAGCCTCCCTATGGCTATGGCTACACCTTC
TRBV18	NA	TRBJ1-3	NA	CASSPTEAAGNTIYF	TGTGCCAGCTCACCGACAGAGGCTGCTGGAAACACCATATATTTT
TRBV10-2	once	TRBJ2-7	NA	CASSTGIPHREQYF	TGCGCCAGCAGTACAGGGATCCCGCACCGCGAGCAGTACTTC
TRBV5-1	NA	TRBJ2-7	TRBD1	CASSLGQGAYEQYF	TGCGCCAGCAGCTTGGGACAGGGAGCCTACGAGCAGTACTTC
TRBV11-2	few	TRBJ2-7	NA	CASSSRGSHYEQYF	TGTGCCAGCAGCTCTAGGGGAAGCCACTACGAGCAGTACTTC
TRBV9	NA	TRBJ1-4	NA	CASSVSGGGEKLFF	TGTGCCAGCAGCGTCTCGGGGGGAGGTGAAAAACTGTTTTTT
TRBV7-9	NA	TRBJ1-1	NA	CASSLGVGGLTEAFF	TGTGCCAGCAGCTTAGGAGTCGGGGGGCTGACTGAAGCTTTCTTT
TRBV5-1	NA	TRBJ2-7	NA	CASSLAGSPRYEQYF	TGCGCCAGCAGCTTGGCCGGGTCCCCCCGGTACGAGCAGTACTTC
TRBV10-3	NA	TRBJ1-4	NA	CAISDSRVEKLFF	TGTGCCATCAGTGATTCCAGGGTTGAAAAACTGTTTTTT
TRBV6-1	NA	TRBJ1-2	NA	CASSVTQVTTNYGYTF	TGTGCCAGCAGTGTAACACAGGTTACAACAAACTATGGCTACACCTTC
TRBV18	NA	TRBJ2-5	NA	CASSPSTRETQYF	TGTGCCAGCTCACCCTCCACTCGAGAGACCCAGTACTTC
TRBV19	NA	TRBJ2-7	NA	CASSPATVGLDEQYF	TGTGCCAGTAGCCCCGCGACAGTGGGTCTTGACGAGCAGTACTTC